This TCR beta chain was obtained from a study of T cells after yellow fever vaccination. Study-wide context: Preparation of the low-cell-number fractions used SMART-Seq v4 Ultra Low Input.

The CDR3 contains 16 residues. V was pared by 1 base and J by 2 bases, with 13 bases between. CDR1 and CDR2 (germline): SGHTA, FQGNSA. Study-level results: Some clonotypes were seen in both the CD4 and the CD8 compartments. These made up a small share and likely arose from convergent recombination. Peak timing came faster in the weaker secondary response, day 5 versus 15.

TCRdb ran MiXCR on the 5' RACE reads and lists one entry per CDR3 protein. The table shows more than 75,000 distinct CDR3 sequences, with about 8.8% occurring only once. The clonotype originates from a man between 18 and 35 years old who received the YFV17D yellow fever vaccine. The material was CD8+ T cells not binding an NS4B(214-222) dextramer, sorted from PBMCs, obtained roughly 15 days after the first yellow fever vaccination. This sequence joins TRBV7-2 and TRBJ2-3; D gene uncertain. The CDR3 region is CASSLGLSADTDTQYF. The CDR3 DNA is TGTGCCAGCAGCTTAGGGTTATCGGCAGACACAGATACGCAGTATTTT.